This T cell receptor beta chain stems from a study of T cells expressing NK-cell markers. For the study at large: Underlying the TCR beta repertoires were sorted CD3+CD56+NKG2C+, CD3+CD56+NKG2C- and CD3+CD56-NKG2C+ T cells. Out of eight donors sequenced, seven tested HCMV-seropositive and the remaining one seronegative.

This CDR3 comprises 14 residues. The germline V gene has CDR1 SGHRS and CDR2 YFSETQ. TCRdb reprocessed the 5' RACE reads and reports one entry per CDR3 protein, with no DNA. The sample totals about 260,000 distinct CDR3 sequences. The genes are TRBV5-1 and TRBJ2-2; TCRdb's assignment of TRBD2 cannot be checked, as there is no DNA. Sequencing was carried out using blood T cells: a sorted CD56 or NKG2C T cell subset, CD4+ or CD8+ T cells, or bulk PBMC T cells (not recorded which). This receptor was taken from a woman between 18 and 69 years old in good health. The CDR3 sequence is CASSSHRDSGELFF.